This T cell receptor (beta chain) derives from a study of beta chain features in type 1 diabetes. On this clone: Its antigen is as yet unknown.

In all sorted populations, purity surpassed 98%. All of the isolated RNA was reverse transcribed, so expressed TCRB transcripts were sequenced. Some clones are missing from TCRdb's copy, which holds only in-frame ones; the method was immunoSEQ multiplex PCR. This repertoire shows tens of thousands of clones, roughly three fifths found once; its top ten account for 2.2%. This CDR3 has 16 residues. Germline V gene sequence: CDR1 SGHVS, CDR2 FNYEAQ. V was cut by 4 bases and J by 0 bases, with 12 bases left in between. General study findings and limits: Shorter TCRB CDR3s, moderately but significantly so, were found in Type 1 diabetes patients in all four CD4+ subsets. The cDNA sequencing approach could over-represent high-TCR-expressing cells.

The TCR originated in a woman between 18 and 30 years old in good health. Sequencing was done on a sample of Tregs from blood. This chain uses TRBV7-6 with TRBJ2-2; TRBD2 might be the D (6 bases). CDR3 nucleotides: TGTGCCAGCAGCTCCATGGCGGGGACGAACACCGGGGAGCTGTTTTTT. This translates into CASSSMAGTNTGELFF. Full variable domain (outside the CDR3, taken from reference TRBV7-6 and TRBJ2-2): GAGVSQSPRYKVTKRGQDVALRCDPISGHVSLYWYRQALGQGPEFLTYFNYEAQQDKSGLPNDRFSAERPEGSISTLTIQRTEQRDSAMYRCASSSMAGTNTGELFFGEGSRLTVL.